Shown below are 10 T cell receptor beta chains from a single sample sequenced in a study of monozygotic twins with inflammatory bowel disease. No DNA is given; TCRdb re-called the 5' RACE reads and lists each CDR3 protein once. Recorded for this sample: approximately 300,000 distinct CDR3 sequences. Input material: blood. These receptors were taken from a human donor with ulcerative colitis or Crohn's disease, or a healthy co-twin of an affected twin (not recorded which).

This CDR3 is CASSLADRSNYGYTF. The rearrangement links TRBV12-3 or TRBV12-4 to TRBJ1-2; with no DNA, the TCRdb D assignment of TRBD1 cannot be verified. The CDR3 consists of 15 residues.

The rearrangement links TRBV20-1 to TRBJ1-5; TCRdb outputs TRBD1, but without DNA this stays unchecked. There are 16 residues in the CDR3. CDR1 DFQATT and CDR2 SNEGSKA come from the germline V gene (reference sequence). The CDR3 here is CSARDVVEGLDQPQHF.

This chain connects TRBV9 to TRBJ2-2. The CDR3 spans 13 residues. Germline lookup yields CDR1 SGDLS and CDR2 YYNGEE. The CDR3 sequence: CASSVGDTGELFF.

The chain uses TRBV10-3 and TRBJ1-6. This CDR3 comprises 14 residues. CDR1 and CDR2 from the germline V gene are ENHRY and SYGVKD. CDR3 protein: CAISESAYNSPLHF.

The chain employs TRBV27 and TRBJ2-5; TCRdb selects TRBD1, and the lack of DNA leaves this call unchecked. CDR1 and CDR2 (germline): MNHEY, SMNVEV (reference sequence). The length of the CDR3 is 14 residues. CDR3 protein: CASRGQGGGETQYF.

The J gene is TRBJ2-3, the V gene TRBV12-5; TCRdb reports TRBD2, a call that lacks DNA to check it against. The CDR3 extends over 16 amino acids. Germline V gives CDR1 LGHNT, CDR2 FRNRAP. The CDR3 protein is CASGLAFSGTTDTQYF.

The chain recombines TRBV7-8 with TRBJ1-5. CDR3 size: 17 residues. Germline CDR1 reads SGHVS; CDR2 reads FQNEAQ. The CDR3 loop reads CASSHLWAGDSNQPQHF.

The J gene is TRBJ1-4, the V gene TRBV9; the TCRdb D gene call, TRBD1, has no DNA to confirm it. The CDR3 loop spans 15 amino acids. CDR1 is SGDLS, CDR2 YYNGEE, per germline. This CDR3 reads CASSGADRGNEKLFF.

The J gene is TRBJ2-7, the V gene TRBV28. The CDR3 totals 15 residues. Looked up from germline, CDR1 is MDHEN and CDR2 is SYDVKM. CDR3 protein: CASSIPAGGPYEQYF.

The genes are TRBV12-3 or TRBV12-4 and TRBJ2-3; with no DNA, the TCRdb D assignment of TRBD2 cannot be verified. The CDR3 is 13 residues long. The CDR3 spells CASSLGSAFTQYF.